Listed here are 5 T cell receptor beta chains from one sample, sequenced in a study of T cells in Graves' hyperthyroidism and ophthalmopathy. Regions amplified from RNA transcripts were the TCR beta CDR3 regions. The study used the HTBI primer set for a first-round RT-PCR of the TCR CDR3. TCRdb reprocessed the multiplex PCR reads with MiXCR, giving one entry per CDR3 protein. Of around 350,000 distinct CDR3 sequences in the sample, less than 15% are singletons; the top ten hold 9.2%. The source material was blood. Receptors were obtained from a woman under 30 with Graves' hyperthyroidism.

This clonotype was detected many times. The rearrangement uses TRBV19 and TRBJ2-1, with 9 nucleotides matching TRBD2. V trimming: 4 bases; J trimming: 5 bases; junction bases outside the gene matches: 6. The CDR3 runs to 15 residues. Looked up from germline, CDR1 is LNHDA and CDR2 is SQIVND (reference sequence). CDR3 nucleotide sequence: TGTGCCAGTAGTAGCCTAGCGGGAACCGACAATGAGCAGTTCTTC. Its translation: CASSSLAGTDNEQFF.

This clonotype came up a few times. The chain employs TRBV4-3 and TRBJ2-3; TRBD2 matches at 7 bases. CDR3 length: 17 residues. Trimming took 2 bases from V and 1 from J; bases not matched to a gene: 9. From germline, CDR1 is LGHNA and CDR2 YSLEER. For the CDR3, the DNA is TGCGCCAGCAGCCAAAGCCCGGGGGGAGGAGGCACAGATACGCAGTATTTT. Its protein product is CASSQSPGGGGTDTQYF.

The chain recombines TRBV30 with TRBJ2-2; no reliable D call. The V gene lost 3 bases and the J gene lost 1 base, with 9 bases spanning the gap. CDR1 is GTSNPN and CDR2 is SVGIG in the germline V gene (reference sequence). The CDR3 covers 14 residues. The CDR3 DNA reads as TGTGCCTGGAGGCTTTTCGTGAACACCGGGGAGCTGTTTTTT. Translating it yields CAWRLFVNTGELFF.

This clonotype showed up many times. The chain carries TRBV12-3 or TRBV12-4 and TRBJ2-5; no reliable D call. The CDR3 is 15 residues long. V lost 2 bases and J 4 bases, leaving 14 bases between the germline ends. The CDR3 here is CASSLRTPPGETQYF. The DNA of the CDR3 is TGTGCCAGCAGTTTACGTACGCCTCCTGGAGAGACCCAGTACTTC.

Points on this clonotype: A much larger clone differs from this one at a single base, so this may be a read error. The chain joins TRBV7-2 to TRBJ2-7; 8 nucleotides line up with TRBD1. Germline CDR1 SGHTA, CDR2 FQGNSA. The CDR3 sequence is 13 residues long. This chain's CDR3 is CASSRDRGYEQHF. The DNA for the CDR3 is TGTGCCAGCAGCCGCGACAGGGGCTACGAGCAGCACTTC.